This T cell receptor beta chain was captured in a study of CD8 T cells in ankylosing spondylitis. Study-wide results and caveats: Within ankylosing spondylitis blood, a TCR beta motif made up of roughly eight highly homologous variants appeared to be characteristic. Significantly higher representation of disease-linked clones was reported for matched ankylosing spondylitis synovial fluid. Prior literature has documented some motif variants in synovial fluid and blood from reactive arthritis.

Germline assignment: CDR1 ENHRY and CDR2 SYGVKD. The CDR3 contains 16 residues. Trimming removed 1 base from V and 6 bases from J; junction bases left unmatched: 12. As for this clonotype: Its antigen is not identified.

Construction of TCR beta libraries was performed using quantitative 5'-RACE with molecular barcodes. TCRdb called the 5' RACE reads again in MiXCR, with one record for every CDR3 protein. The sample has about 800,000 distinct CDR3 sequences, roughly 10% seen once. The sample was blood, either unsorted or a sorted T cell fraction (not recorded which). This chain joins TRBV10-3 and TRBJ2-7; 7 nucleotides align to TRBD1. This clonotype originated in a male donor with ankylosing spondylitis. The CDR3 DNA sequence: TGTGCCATCAGTGAGTGGAGTCGGGACAGCCCTTCCGAGCAGTACTTC. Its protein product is CAISEWSRDSPSEQYF.